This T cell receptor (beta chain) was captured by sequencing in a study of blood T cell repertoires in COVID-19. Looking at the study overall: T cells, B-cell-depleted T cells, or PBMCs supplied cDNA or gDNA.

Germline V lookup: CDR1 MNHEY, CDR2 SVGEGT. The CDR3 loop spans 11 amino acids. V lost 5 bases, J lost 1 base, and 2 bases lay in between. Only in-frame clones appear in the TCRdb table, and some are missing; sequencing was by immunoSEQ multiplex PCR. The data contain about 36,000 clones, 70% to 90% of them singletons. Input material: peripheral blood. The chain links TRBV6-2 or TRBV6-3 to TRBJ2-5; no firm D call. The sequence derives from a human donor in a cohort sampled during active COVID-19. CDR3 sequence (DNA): TGTGCCAGCAGTCTCCAAGAGACCCAGTACTTC. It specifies CASSLQETQYF.